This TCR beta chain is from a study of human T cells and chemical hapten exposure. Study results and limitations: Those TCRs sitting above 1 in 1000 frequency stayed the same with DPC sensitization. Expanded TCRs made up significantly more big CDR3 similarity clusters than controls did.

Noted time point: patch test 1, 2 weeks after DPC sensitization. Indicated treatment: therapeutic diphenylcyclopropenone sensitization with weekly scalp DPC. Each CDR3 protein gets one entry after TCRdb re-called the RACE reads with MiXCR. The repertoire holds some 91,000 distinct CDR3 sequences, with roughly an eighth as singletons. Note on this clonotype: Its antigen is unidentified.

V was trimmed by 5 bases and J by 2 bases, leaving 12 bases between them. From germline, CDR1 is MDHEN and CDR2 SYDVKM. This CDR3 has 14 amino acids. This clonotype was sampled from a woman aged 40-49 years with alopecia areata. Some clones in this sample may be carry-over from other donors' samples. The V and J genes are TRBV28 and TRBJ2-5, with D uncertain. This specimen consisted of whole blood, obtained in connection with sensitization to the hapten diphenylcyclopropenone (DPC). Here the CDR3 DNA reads TGTGCCAGCAGTCTACCCCCCGAGCAAGAGACCCAGTACTTC. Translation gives CASSLPPEQETQYF.